This T cell receptor beta chain was identified during a study of cytomegalovirus exposure and HLA in healthy donors (dated by TCRdb to about 2017). Some background on the complete study: A later analysis indicated that the roughly 120 validation repertoires were generated on the platform also employed for the roughly 720 repertoires of the first cohort. The study aimed to test whether signatures of past pathogen exposure could be identified by cataloging public T cell receptors. Besides the first cohort of hundreds of subjects, a separate validation cohort made up of around 120 different subjects was used. To predict cytomegalovirus infection status, the study brought together high-throughput TCR immunosequencing, statistical association of individual TCRs with disease status, and machine learning. Findings and caveats that apply to the study as a whole: It was suggested by the authors that the approach could potentially be generalized to other disease states and immunological phenotypes. A later analysis found that TCRs clustered in the first cohort also tended to co-occur in the 95 to 150 validation repertoires, with approximately 95% of cluster scores above 0. A few of the identified cytomegalovirus-associated TCR beta chains were confirmed in vitro to be specific for cytomegalovirus antigens. While some public TCRs were present in many individuals, most TCR sequences turned up only very rarely across donors. A later analysis had no HLA typing for the validation cohort, so co-occurrence there was scored across all 110 or so repertoires. The classifier was reported to diagnose cytomegalovirus status with high specificity and sensitivity in both the original cohort and the validation cohort. The study listed approximately 150 TCR beta chains as associated with cytomegalovirus.

A word on this clone: Its antigen specificity is not known. The sample holds no much larger clone one base away, and base qualities are not on file.

Separate from the roughly 660-subject first cohort, the validation cohort of roughly 110 subjects was the group to which the donors belonged. The junction carries 11 bases between V and J, which are trimmed by 4 bases and 8 bases respectively. Spanning cysteine to phenylalanine, the CDR3 consists of 12 amino acids. Only the CDR3 part of the read is kept: 36 bases, read in frame from the first base. The germline V gene sets CDR1 to WSHSY and CDR2 to SAAADI. Library creation used the immunoSEQ multiplex PCR assay. The study's own analysis went as follows. A statistical classification framework was built to diagnose cytomegalovirus status from the catalog of TCR beta chain sequences. Imported from immuneACCESS, the table was reduced by TCRdb to in-frame sequences with V and J called. These copies leave out some clones; in studies compared against another copy, an unresolved V gene accounts for under half, and the cause of the remainder is not known. The DNA gave D and trimming, while V, J and clone size come from that table. Across this sample there are approximately 190,000 clones, with approximately 80% seen only once. Over 5.5% of the sample is held by the ten biggest clonotypes.

The TCR sequence derives from a man between 18 and 35 years old in good health and CMV-seropositive. The specimen was PBMCs. Recombination joined TRBV10-2 with TRBJ1-2; the D gene is not confidently resolved. In nucleotides, the sequence is TGCGCCAGCAGTGCGGAGGCTAGCGGCTACACCTTC. Its protein is CASSAEASGYTF.